These T cell receptor beta chains were read from a single sample in a study of cytomegalovirus exposure and HLA in healthy donors. The assay was immunoSEQ multiplex PCR, and TCRdb's table has in-frame clones only and misses some. This table holds around 200,000 clones. The sequenced sample consisted of PBMCs. These receptors originate from a girl aged 2 to 10 in good health and CMV-seropositive. The CDR3 runs from the conserved cysteine through the conserved F or W. The D gene is left open where the match is weak.

j_gene: TRBJ2-7
v_gene: TRBV5-4
d_gene: TRBD2
CDR3nt: TGTGCCAGCTCCCCCGGCGGGACTACAACCTACGAGCAGTACTTC
CDR3aa: CASSPGGTTTYEQYF

j_gene: TRBJ2-1
v_gene: TRBV5-4
d_gene: TRBD2
CDR3nt: TGTGCCAGCAGCTTTGAGCGGGAGGGAAATGAGCAGTTCTTC
CDR3aa: CASSFEREGNEQFF

j_gene: TRBJ1-4
v_gene: TRBV27
d_gene: NA
CDR3nt: TGTGCCAGCGGAATACTAGGAGTTAATGAAAAACTGTTTTTT
CDR3aa: CASGILGVNEKLFF

j_gene: TRBJ2-7
v_gene: TRBV21-1
d_gene: NA
CDR3nt: TGTGCCAGCCAGGCGCCTCACTCAGGCTCCTACGAGCAGTACTTC
CDR3aa: CASQAPHSGSYEQYF

j_gene: TRBJ2-7
v_gene: TRBV2
d_gene: NA
CDR3nt: TGTGCCAGCAGTCCTCTCGGGAGAGGGTCCTACGAGCAGTACTTC
CDR3aa: CASSPLGRGSYEQYF

j_gene: TRBJ1-1
v_gene: TRBV6-5
d_gene: NA
CDR3nt: TGTGCCAGCAGCCACCCCCGGACTGAAGCTTTCTTT
CDR3aa: CASSHPRTEAFF

j_gene: TRBJ2-5
v_gene: TRBV13
d_gene: TRBD1
CDR3nt: TGTGCCAGCAGCCAGGACAGGGGGACGGAGACCCAGTACTTC
CDR3aa: CASSQDRGTETQYF

j_gene: TRBJ1-2
v_gene: TRBV4-2
d_gene: NA
CDR3nt: TGTGCCAGCAGCCAAGATAATCGACAGAATTATGGCTACACCTTC
CDR3aa: CASSQDNRQNYGYTF

j_gene: TRBJ1-4
v_gene: TRBV14
d_gene: NA
CDR3nt: TGTGCCAGCAGCCAAGATCGGCAGTGGAGTGAAAAACTGTTTTTT
CDR3aa: CASSQDRQWSEKLFF

j_gene: TRBJ1-4
v_gene: TRBV6-6
d_gene: NA
CDR3nt: TGTGCCAGCAAGGGGGGAGGGAATGAAAAACTGTTTTTT
CDR3aa: CASKGGGNEKLFF

j_gene: TRBJ2-6
v_gene: TRBV5-4
d_gene: TRBD1
CDR3nt: TGTGCCAGCTGGGACAGACGTACCTCTGGGGCCAACGTCCTGACTTTC
CDR3aa: CASWDRRTSGANVLTF

j_gene: TRBJ1-1
v_gene: TRBV7-9
d_gene: TRBD1
CDR3nt: TGTGCCAGCAGCTTATTGGACAGGGGGGACACTGAAGCTTTCTTT
CDR3aa: CASSLLDRGDTEAFF

j_gene: TRBJ2-7
v_gene: TRBV19
d_gene: NA
CDR3nt: TGTGCCAGTAGAACCAAGGGACTGTATGACTACGAGCAGTACTTC
CDR3aa: CASRTKGLYDYEQYF

j_gene: TRBJ2-1
v_gene: TRBV7-8
d_gene: TRBD2
CDR3nt: TGTGCCAGCAGCTTACGGTCTAGCGGACTTCCCAATGAGCAGTTCTTC
CDR3aa: CASSLRSSGLPNEQFF

j_gene: TRBJ2-5
v_gene: TRBV4-2
d_gene: NA
CDR3nt: TGTGCCAGCAGCCAAGTCCCAGGGGAGGGTACTATCGGGACCCAGTACTTC
CDR3aa: CASSQVPGEGTIGTQYF

j_gene: TRBJ1-6
v_gene: TRBV2
d_gene: NA
CDR3nt: TGTGCCAGCCGGTGGGGCCCAAATTCACCCCTCCACTTT
CDR3aa: CASRWGPNSPLHF

j_gene: TRBJ1-4
v_gene: TRBV19
d_gene: NA
CDR3nt: TGTGCCAGTAGACCGCGGGCCCTAGAGGGTGAAAAACTGTTTTTT
CDR3aa: CASRPRALEGEKLFF

j_gene: TRBJ1-1
v_gene: TRBV27
d_gene: NA
CDR3nt: TGTGCCAGCAGTATAACTAGGAACACTGAAGCTTTCTTT
CDR3aa: CASSITRNTEAFF

j_gene: TRBJ2-7
v_gene: TRBV10-3
d_gene: TRBD2
CDR3nt: TGTGCCATCAGGGGGACTAGCGTCTTCGAGCAGTACTTC
CDR3aa: CAIRGTSVFEQYF

j_gene: TRBJ2-1
v_gene: TRBV28
d_gene: TRBD2
CDR3nt: TGTGCCAGCAGCTCCCCGGGACTAGCGGGAGGGGCGGACGTCGATGAGCAGTTCTTC
CDR3aa: CASSSPGLAGGADVDEQFF

j_gene: TRBJ2-3
v_gene: TRBV4-2
d_gene: NA
CDR3nt: TGTGCCAGCAGTCAGGGAAGGGGTCCCTACACAGATACGCAGTATTTT
CDR3aa: CASSQGRGPYTDTQYF

j_gene: TRBJ2-7
v_gene: TRBV27
d_gene: TRBD2
CDR3nt: TGTGCCAGCAGTTTATTACCCCCTCGTTTGGCGGGAGGGGACTACGAGCAGTACTTC
CDR3aa: CASSLLPPRLAGGDYEQYF

j_gene: TRBJ2-5
v_gene: TRBV2
d_gene: TRBD1
CDR3nt: TGTGCCAGCATGGGGGACAGCCCCGTACAGTACTTC
CDR3aa: CASMGDSPVQYF

j_gene: TRBJ2-1
v_gene: TRBV10-2
d_gene: TRBD2
CDR3nt: TGCGCCAGCAGTCCAAGGACTAGCGACTCCTACAATGAGCAGTTCTTC
CDR3aa: CASSPRTSDSYNEQFF

j_gene: TRBJ2-1
v_gene: TRBV28
d_gene: TRBD2
CDR3nt: TGTGCCAGCAGTGGGACTATATACAATGAGCAGTTCTTC
CDR3aa: CASSGTIYNEQFF

j_gene: TRBJ2-7
v_gene: TRBV5-4
d_gene: NA
CDR3nt: TGTGCCAGCAGTACACAGGGTTCACTCTACGAGCAGTACTTC
CDR3aa: CASSTQGSLYEQYF

j_gene: TRBJ2-7
v_gene: TRBV27
d_gene: NA
CDR3nt: TGTGCCAGCAGAGGGGGACCGTCACACGAGCAGTACTTC
CDR3aa: CASRGGPSHEQYF

j_gene: TRBJ2-7
v_gene: TRBV27
d_gene: TRBD2
CDR3nt: TGTGCCAGCAGCCGGGGAGGGTTGGTCTACGAGCAGTACTTC
CDR3aa: CASSRGGLVYEQYF

j_gene: TRBJ1-1
v_gene: TRBV7-9
d_gene: NA
CDR3nt: TGTGCCAGCAGCTCGGGACCGGAGGGAGCTCTGAACACTGAAGCTTTCTTT
CDR3aa: CASSSGPEGALNTEAFF

j_gene: TRBJ2-1
v_gene: TRBV7-2
d_gene: TRBD2
CDR3nt: TGTGCCAGCAGCTTAGCGTCGGCGGGAGGCTACAATGAGCAGTTCTTC
CDR3aa: CASSLASAGGYNEQFF

j_gene: TRBJ2-1
v_gene: TRBV29-1
d_gene: NA
CDR3nt: TGCAGCGTCGAGGGTCGGGCCCAAGGCTCCTACAATGAGCAGTTCTTC
CDR3aa: CSVEGRAQGSYNEQFF

j_gene: TRBJ1-1
v_gene: TRBV27
d_gene: NA
CDR3nt: TGTGCCAGCAGTTCACAGGGTTCGTACACTGAAGCTTTCTTT
CDR3aa: CASSSQGSYTEAFF

j_gene: TRBJ2-3
v_gene: TRBV19
d_gene: TRBD2
CDR3nt: TGTGCCAGTAGTGATGGGGGGGAAGCCACAGATACGCAGTATTTT
CDR3aa: CASSDGGEATDTQYF

j_gene: TRBJ2-7
v_gene: TRBV13
d_gene: NA
CDR3nt: TGTGCCAGCAGCTTATTACTGAGCTCCTACGAGCAGTACTTC
CDR3aa: CASSLLLSSYEQYF

j_gene: TRBJ2-5
v_gene: TRBV29-1
d_gene: NA
CDR3nt: TGCAGCGTTGGTCAGTTGGAGACCCAGTACTTC
CDR3aa: CSVGQLETQYF

j_gene: TRBJ2-3
v_gene: TRBV28
d_gene: NA
CDR3nt: TGTGCCAGCGAGGGGTGGGGACTCAGCACAGATACGCAGTATTTT
CDR3aa: CASEGWGLSTDTQYF

j_gene: TRBJ2-3
v_gene: TRBV7-2
d_gene: NA
CDR3nt: TGTGCCAGCAGCTTCTTTTCAGATACGCAGTATTTT
CDR3aa: CASSFFSDTQYF

j_gene: TRBJ2-5
v_gene: TRBV7-2
d_gene: TRBD1
CDR3nt: TGTGCCAGCAGCTTAGCGTGGGCAGGGGGAGAGACCCAGTACTTC
CDR3aa: CASSLAWAGGETQYF

j_gene: TRBJ2-1
v_gene: TRBV2
d_gene: NA
CDR3nt: TGTGCCAGCGGTTTGTTCAGGGGCTTAACTAGCTCCTACAATGAGCAGTTCTTC
CDR3aa: CASGLFRGLTSSYNEQFF

j_gene: TRBJ1-2
v_gene: TRBV15
d_gene: NA
CDR3nt: TGTGCCACCAGCAGAGATGGCCGTTGGTCTGGTAGGGGGAGCGGCTACACCTTC
CDR3aa: CATSRDGRWSGRGSGYTF

j_gene: TRBJ1-1
v_gene: TRBV29-1
d_gene: NA
CDR3nt: TGCAGCGTTGATAGGGGGGGCGAAGCTTTCTTT
CDR3aa: CSVDRGGEAFF

j_gene: TRBJ2-3
v_gene: TRBV9
d_gene: TRBD1
CDR3nt: TGTGCCAGCAGCCCCTGGACAGGGAAAGGCACAGATACGCAGTATTTT
CDR3aa: CASSPWTGKGTDTQYF

j_gene: TRBJ2-6
v_gene: TRBV18
d_gene: TRBD1
CDR3nt: TGTGCCAGCTCACGGTCGGGACAGGGGGCGCCTGGGGCCAACGTCCTGACTTTC
CDR3aa: CASSRSGQGAPGANVLTF

j_gene: TRBJ2-2
v_gene: TRBV28
d_gene: TRBD1
CDR3nt: TGTGCCAGCAGTAACAGGGGGCGCCTGAACACCGGGGAGCTGTTTTTT
CDR3aa: CASSNRGRLNTGELFF

j_gene: TRBJ2-1
v_gene: TRBV7-6
d_gene: NA
CDR3nt: TGTGCCAGCAGCCGCACTAGTCCGGGTGAGCAGTTCTTC
CDR3aa: CASSRTSPGEQFF

j_gene: TRBJ2-7
v_gene: TRBV7-2
d_gene: NA
CDR3nt: TGTGCCAGCAGCTTAGCCCTGCTAAACTACGAGCAGTACTTC
CDR3aa: CASSLALLNYEQYF

j_gene: TRBJ1-3
v_gene: TRBV9
d_gene: TRBD1
CDR3nt: TGTGCCAGCAGCCCAGGGGGCCGCGGGGACACCATATATTTT
CDR3aa: CASSPGGRGDTIYF

j_gene: TRBJ1-1
v_gene: TRBV5-1
d_gene: NA
CDR3nt: TGCGCCAGCAGCTTAGCGAACACTGAAGCTTTCTTT
CDR3aa: CASSLANTEAFF

j_gene: TRBJ1-3
v_gene: TRBV28
d_gene: TRBD1
CDR3nt: TGTGCCAGCAGTGTGGACAGGCTCCCTGGAAACACCATATATTTT
CDR3aa: CASSVDRLPGNTIYF

j_gene: TRBJ2-1
v_gene: TRBV5-1
d_gene: NA
CDR3nt: TGCGCCAGCAGCTTGGTTCCTGGACAGATCGACAATGAGCAGTTCTTC
CDR3aa: CASSLVPGQIDNEQFF

j_gene: TRBJ2-1
v_gene: TRBV28
d_gene: TRBD2
CDR3nt: TGTGCCAGCAGTTTATCCCGTTCGTCTAGCGGGATCTTTAGCTCCTACAATGAGCAGTTCTTC
CDR3aa: CASSLSRSSSGIFSSYNEQFF

j_gene: TRBJ1-1
v_gene: TRBV28
d_gene: NA
CDR3nt: TGTGCCAGCAGTTTGGCAAGCACTGAAGCTTTCTTT
CDR3aa: CASSLASTEAFF

j_gene: TRBJ1-1
v_gene: TRBV6-1
d_gene: TRBD1
CDR3nt: TGTGCCAGCAGTGAATTGGCAGGGGGGAAGACTGAAGCTTTCTTT
CDR3aa: CASSELAGGKTEAFF

j_gene: TRBJ2-1
v_gene: TRBV11-1
d_gene: NA
CDR3nt: TGTGCCAGCAGCTTTGACAGGTACAATGAGCAGTTCTTC
CDR3aa: CASSFDRYNEQFF

j_gene: TRBJ2-1
v_gene: TRBV5-1
d_gene: NA
CDR3nt: TGCGCCAGCACCCTGGCGGGGCCCTACAATGAGCAGTTCTTC
CDR3aa: CASTLAGPYNEQFF

j_gene: TRBJ2-7
v_gene: TRBV4-1
d_gene: NA
CDR3nt: TGCGCCAGCAGCCACCAGGGTGGGGCCTACGAGCAGTACTTC
CDR3aa: CASSHQGGAYEQYF

j_gene: TRBJ2-7
v_gene: TRBV4-2
d_gene: TRBD1
CDR3nt: TGTGCCAGCAGCCAAGGGGACAGGGGATGGTTCGAGCAGTACTTC
CDR3aa: CASSQGDRGWFEQYF

j_gene: TRBJ2-7
v_gene: TRBV27
d_gene: TRBD1
CDR3nt: TGTGCCAGCAGTAAACCACTCGGGACAGGGACGTTTAGACAGTACTTC
CDR3aa: CASSKPLGTGTFRQYF

j_gene: TRBJ2-7
v_gene: TRBV5-1
d_gene: NA
CDR3nt: TGCGCCAGCAGCTTGGGTAGCGACTACGAGCAGTACTTC
CDR3aa: CASSLGSDYEQYF

j_gene: TRBJ1-5
v_gene: TRBV28
d_gene: NA
CDR3nt: TGTGCCAGCACCACCAGGCATACCCAAGGTCAGCCCCAGCATTTT
CDR3aa: CASTTRHTQGQPQHF